These T cell receptor beta chains were read from a single sample in a study of regulatory T cells in long-lasting Graves disease. TCRdb redid the calling of the multiplex PCR reads with MiXCR, one entry per CDR3 protein. The sample has 390,000 or so distinct CDR3 sequences; roughly 23% are singletons. Sequenced material: peripheral blood mononuclear cells (PBMCs), taken when the disease was refractory, from a patient treated with antithyroid drugs. These TCRs come from a woman aged 40 to 55 with Graves disease. Both conserved end residues are part of each CDR3. A D gene is named only where the DNA matches it firmly. Only some rows state a clone size, as once, few, many or a class for expanded clones.

V gene	J gene	clone size	D gene	CDR3 protein	CDR3 DNA
TRBV12-3/TRBV12-4	TRBJ1-3	NA	TRBD1	CASSRYRDRGPGNTIYF	TGTGCCAGCAGTCGTTACCGGGACAGGGGGCCTGGAAACACCATATATTTT
TRBV28	TRBJ2-7	few	NA	CASRAWTDAYEQYF	TGTGCCAGCAGGGCCTGGACGGACGCCTACGAGCAGTACTTC
TRBV28	TRBJ2-7	many	TRBD1	CASSYWTGEQYF	TGTGCCAGCAGTTACTGGACAGGGGAGCAGTACTTC
TRBV28	TRBJ1-5	many	NA	CASKQGSLYSNQPQHF	TGTGCCAGCAAACAGGGTTCCCTATATAGCAATCAGCCCCAGCATTTT
TRBV11-2	TRBJ1-5	NA	NA	CASNEGVYSNQPQHF	TGTGCCAGCAATGAAGGGGTTTATAGCAATCAGCCCCAGCATTTT
TRBV19	TRBJ1-1	NA	TRBD1	CASRKTGAGPRAEAFF	TGTGCCAGTAGGAAAACAGGGGCCGGCCCCCGGGCTGAAGCTTTCTTT
TRBV6-1	TRBJ1-2	NA	TRBD1	CASSKDRAGGYTF	TGTGCCAGCAGTAAAGACAGGGCGGGTGGCTACACCTTC
TRBV30	TRBJ2-7	NA	NA	CAWSVRRGRGEQYF	TGTGCCTGGAGTGTTAGACGGGGCAGGGGAGAGCAGTACTTC
TRBV20-1	TRBJ1-1	many	NA	CSAKRDTEAFF	TGCAGTGCAAAAAGGGACACTGAAGCTTTCTTT
TRBV7-9	TRBJ2-7	NA	TRBD2	CASTTGGNGQYF	TGTGCCAGTACCACGGGAGGGAACGGGCAGTACTTC
TRBV4-1	TRBJ1-2	NA	TRBD1	CASSLEGGTGLNYGYTF	TGCGCCAGCAGTCTCGAGGGGGGGACAGGCCTTAACTATGGCTACACCTTC